These 22 T cell receptor beta chains were all obtained from the same sample, sequenced in a study of blood T cell repertoires in COVID-19. The method was immunoSEQ multiplex PCR; TCRdb's version includes in-frame clones alone and lacks a portion of them. The sample has about 170,000 clones, about 88% seen once; the top ten hold roughly 2.5%. Sequencing was done on a sample of peripheral blood. Source of these receptors: a woman of 80 years or more with COVID-19, enrolled during active disease.

The rearrangement uses TRBV5-4 and TRBJ2-7; D ambiguous. V was shortened by 8 bases and J by 4 bases, with 13 bases between the two germline ends. The germline CDR1 and CDR2 sequences are SGHNT and YYREEE (reference sequence). The CDR3 spans 12 residues. CDR3 residues: CASSPNEYEQYF. The CDR3 region has the DNA TGTGCCAGTTCTCCCAACGAGTACGAGCAGTACTTC.

The chain joins TRBV11-2 to TRBJ2-1, with 8 bases that match TRBD1. V was clipped by 0 bases and J by 7 bases; unmatched bases: 5. CDR3 size: 15 residues. CDR1 is SGHAT and CDR2 is FQNNGV in the germline V gene. The CDR3, as DNA: TGTGCCAGCAGCTTAGAGCAGGGGGCATGGAATGAGCAGTTCTTC. Residues: CASSLEQGAWNEQFF.

This sequence joins TRBV18 and TRBJ1-2; 7 bases are shared with TRBD1. V lost 0 bases and J lost 4; bases outside the gene matches: 2. CDR3 length: 14 amino acids. CDR1 and CDR2 from the germline V gene are KGHSH and LQKENI. The DNA of the CDR3 is TGTGCCAGCTCACCACCTAGACAGGGCTATGGCTACACCTTC. Its translation is CASSPPRQGYGYTF.

The rearrangement links TRBV2 to TRBJ1-5; no reliable D call. The ends were cut back, 1 base at V and 4 bases at J, with 17 bases in the middle. The CDR3 consists of 17 residues. In germline, CDR1 is SNHLY, CDR2 FYNNEI. CDR3 loop: CASSEVGGRELNQPQHF. CDR3 bases: TGTGCCAGCAGTGAAGTTGGCGGGCGGGAACTTAATCAGCCCCAGCATTTT.

The V gene is TRBV4-3, the J gene TRBJ1-2; D uncertain. This CDR3 has 15 amino acids. The germline gives CDR1 LGHNA, CDR2 YSLEER. V lost 0 bases to trimming and J lost 0 bases, with 8 bases between them. The CDR3 DNA reads TGCGCCAGCAGCCAAGACCCCGGAGCTAACTATGGCTACACCTTC. It is translated as CASSQDPGANYGYTF.

The V call is TRBV14, the J call TRBJ2-5, with 7 nucleotides matching TRBD2. CDR3 length equals 13 residues. J gave up 7 bases and V 0 bases, and 2 bases lay outside the gene matches. CDR1 is SGHDN, CDR2 FVKESK, per germline. The CDR3 protein is CASSQDQRGTQYF. DNA for the CDR3: TGTGCCAGCAGCCAAGATCAGCGGGGGACCCAGTACTTC.

This clone was seen once. V usage is TRBV18 and J usage is TRBJ1-3, with 7 bases matching TRBD1. CDR3 size: 19 residues. The germline CDR1 and CDR2 sequences are KGHSH and LQKENI. The V gene end was trimmed by 2 bases and the J gene end by 4 bases; junction bases not matched to a gene: 17. CDR3 loop: CASSPFDLGRGSLGNTIYF. The CDR3 region has the DNA TGTGCCAGCTCACCATTTGACCTTGGCAGGGGGTCACTCGGAAACACCATATATTTT.

The V call is TRBV28, the J call TRBJ1-2; TRBD1 agrees at 7 bases. This CDR3 has 13 residues. Germline V gene data show CDR1 as MDHEN and CDR2 as SYDVKM. V lost 3 bases, J lost 8 bases, and 6 bases stayed unmatched. CDR3 DNA: TGTGCCAGCAGTTTCACAGGGGCGAGAGGCTACACCTTC. Amino acid sequence: CASSFTGARGYTF.

The chain links TRBV6-5 to TRBJ1-1, with 7 bases fitting TRBD1. Germline V gene data show CDR1 as MNHEY and CDR2 as SVGAGI. Trimming took 2 bases from V and 0 from J; bases not matched to a gene: 3. This CDR3 comprises 15 residues. The CDR3 sequence is CASSYRQGMNTEAFF. The CDR3 DNA sequence: TGTGCCAGCAGTTACCGACAGGGTATGAACACTGAAGCTTTCTTT.

The V gene is TRBV6-6, the J gene TRBJ1-6, with TRBD1 identical over 7 bases. Germline-derived CDR1 and CDR2 are MNHNY and SVGAGI (reference sequence). The trim removed 5 bases at V and 0 bases at J, leaving 10 bases unmatched. The CDR3 contains 18 residues. The DNA for the CDR3 is TGTGCCAGCAGTCGGGACAGCTCCCTAAGCTCCTATAATTCACCCCTCCACTTT. Residues: CASSRDSSLSSYNSPLHF.

This chain uses TRBV5-4 with TRBJ2-1; no clear D gene. The CDR3 sequence is 15 residues long. Per the germline V gene, CDR1 is SGHNT and CDR2 is YYREEE (reference sequence). Trimming removed 0 bases at V and 3 bases at J, with 10 bases between. CDR3 region: CASSLGSNNYNEQFF. Here the CDR3 DNA reads TGTGCCAGCAGCTTGGGGTCTAATAACTACAATGAGCAGTTCTTC.

V usage is TRBV7-2 and J usage is TRBJ1-3; a weak D match, TRBD1 (5 bases). CDR1 is SGHTA, CDR2 FQGNSA, per germline. The CDR3 runs to 15 residues. V lost 5 bases and J 8 bases, leaving 19 bases between the germline ends. The CDR3 DNA sequence: TGTGCCAGCAGCCGTAATGGAAGGGGCGAGGACACCATATATTTT. Protein: CASSRNGRGEDTIYF.

This clone appeared once. One junction end does not reproduce the germline sequence, and a read error may be involved. This chain links TRBV5-1 with TRBJ1-3, with 10 bases identical to TRBD1. CDR3 size: 14 residues. Germline-derived CDR1 and CDR2 are SGHRS and YFSETQ. The CDR3 protein is CASSMTGGGSTIYF. Written as DNA, the CDR3 is TGCGCCAGCAGCATGACAGGGGGCGGAAGCACCATATATTTT.

The V call is TRBV10-3, the J call TRBJ2-6, with D possibly matching TRBD1 (5 bases). CDR1 and CDR2 from the germline V gene are ENHRY and SYGVKD. Trimming cost V 6 bases and J 0 bases, with 9 bases left between them. The length of the CDR3 is 15 residues. This CDR3 reads CAISSTDSGANVLTF. DNA for the CDR3: TGTGCCATCAGCTCGACAGACTCTGGGGCCAACGTCCTGACTTTC.

The sample holds many counts of this clone. The chain recombines TRBV19 with TRBJ1-3; no reliable D call. The CDR3 is 15 residues long. V was trimmed by 6 bases and J by 0 bases, leaving 12 bases between them. In germline, CDR1 is LNHDA, CDR2 SQIVND (reference sequence). CDR3 sequence: CASSGLSISGNTIYF. The CDR3 DNA follows: TGTGCCAGTAGCGGACTATCCATCTCTGGAAACACCATATATTTT.

The chain is built from TRBV19 and TRBJ2-2; D might be TRBD2 (6 bases). There are 15 residues in the CDR3. V lost 7 bases, J lost 8 bases, and 20 bases lay in between. Germline CDR1 and CDR2: LNHDA and SQIVND (reference sequence). This CDR3 reads CASKTGTGVSGELFF. As DNA, the CDR3 is TGTGCCAGTAAAACCGGGACGGGAGTCTCTGGGGAGCTGTTTTTT.

This chain connects TRBV5-1 to TRBJ2-1; perhaps TRBD2 as D (5 bases). CDR1 SGHRS and CDR2 YFSETQ come from the germline V gene. There are 15 residues in the CDR3. V was clipped by 0 bases and J by 8 bases, with 15 bases between them. The CDR3 reads CASSLELVGPDEQFF. CDR3 nucleotides: TGCGCCAGCAGCTTGGAACTAGTGGGCCCGGATGAGCAGTTCTTC.

V usage is TRBV9 and J usage is TRBJ1-4; D remains unclear. CDR3 size: 14 residues. CDR1 is SGDLS, CDR2 YYNGEE, per germline. V gave up 0 bases and J gave up 0 bases, with 3 bases separating them. CDR3 DNA: TGTGCCAGCAGCGTAGCCGCAACTAATGAAAAACTGTTTTTT. Translating it yields CASSVAATNEKLFF.

CDR3 residues: CATRRRGQTRPQHF. CDR3 coding DNA: TGTGCCACCAGGAGGAGGGGCCAAACACGGCCCCAGCATTTT. The chain employs TRBV24-1 and TRBJ1-5, with a tentative D call TRBD1 (5 bases). V shed 7 bases and J shed 9 bases, with 18 bases lying between them. Germline assignment: CDR1 KGHDR and CDR2 SFDVKD. This CDR3 has 14 residues.

The V call is TRBV7-9, the J call TRBJ1-1, with 9 bases aligning to TRBD1. CDR1 and CDR2 (germline): SEHNR, FQNEAQ (reference sequence). The CDR3 length is 18 residues. Germline trimming cut 5 bases from V and 6 bases from J; bases unmatched to any gene: 19. Here the CDR3 DNA reads TGTGCCAGCAGCCACGTGAGGACAGGGGAACGGGGTAACGCTGAAGCTTTCTTT. Its translation is CASSHVRTGERGNAEAFF.

J is TRBJ2-1 and V is TRBV5-6; 10 bases agree with TRBD2. Trimming removed 2 bases from V and 2 bases from J; junction bases left unmatched: 1. This CDR3 has 15 amino acids. The germline V gene encodes CDR1 SGHDT and CDR2 YYEEEE. The CDR3 sequence: CASSFGTSAYNEQFF. The CDR3 coding sequence is TGTGCCAGCAGCTTTGGGACTAGCGCCTACAATGAGCAGTTCTTC.

The chain combines TRBV28 with TRBJ1-1; TRBD1 aligns across 11 bases. The CDR3 totals 12 residues. Trimming at V came to 6 bases and at J to 7 bases, leaving 1 base not matched to a gene. From germline, CDR1 is MDHEN and CDR2 SYDVKM. The CDR3 here is CASRGQGVEAFF. CDR3 bases: TGTGCCAGCAGGGGACAGGGGGTTGAAGCTTTCTTT.